The 11 T cell receptor beta chains reported below all come from one sample, sequenced in a study of shared clonotypes between healthy human individuals. The data were produced by immunoSEQ multiplex PCR, yet TCRdb's version contains in-frame clones alone and is incomplete. The sample lists 2 million to 2.5 million clones; approximately 93% were seen once. Sequences were obtained from naive CD4+ T cells from PBMCs. Subset specified: CD45RA+ positively selected. These receptors all stem from a man younger than 35 in good health. Some clones in this sample may be carry-over from other donors' samples.

Of note for this clone: This CDR3 is also generated by other DNA sequences in the sample. The chain links TRBV2 to TRBJ1-1; no reliable D call. The CDR3 has 13 residues. With 6 bases removed from V and 1 base from J, the gap between germline ends came to 9 bases. Germline loops: CDR1 SNHLY, CDR2 FYNNEI. CDR3 loop: CASRADANTEAFF. DNA for the CDR3: TGTGCCAGCAGAGCGGACGCGAACACTGAAGCTTTCTTT.

This clone came up once. The chain employs TRBV30 and TRBJ2-2; 11 positions agree with TRBD2. V lost 1 base and J lost 5; bases outside the gene matches: 3. From germline, CDR1 is GTSNPN and CDR2 SVGIG (reference sequence). The CDR3 is 15 amino acids. The CDR3 DNA reads TGTGCCTGGAGTGGGCTAGCGGGGGGTACCGGGGAGCTGTTTTTT. Encoded protein: CAWSGLAGGTGELFF. The full variable domain, its missing parts supplied by reference TRBV30 and TRBJ2-2, is SQTIHQWPATLVQPVGSPLSLECTVEGTSNPNLYWYRQAAGRGLQLLFYSVGIGQISSEVPQNLSASRPQDRQFILSSKKLLLSDSGFYLCAWSGLAGGTGELFFGEGSRLTVL.

The V call is TRBV10-3, the J call TRBJ1-1, with no clear D. This CDR3 spans 15 amino acids. V was cut by 6 bases and J by 2 bases, with 16 bases left in between. Per germline, CDR1 ENHRY and CDR2 SYGVKD. CDR3 protein: CAIRRAGSPNTEAFF. In DNA form, the CDR3 reads TGTGCCATCAGGAGGGCGGGGTCGCCCAACACTGAAGCTTTCTTT.

The rearrangement links TRBV5-1 to TRBJ2-3; 7 nucleotides line up with TRBD2. The CDR3 covers 15 residues. The germline gives CDR1 SGHRS, CDR2 YFSETQ. V lost 4 bases and J lost 2; bases outside the gene matches: 7. CDR3 in DNA: TGCGCCAGCAGCGCCCGAGCGGGGCCCACAGATACGCAGTATTTT. Amino acids: CASSARAGPTDTQYF.

The V gene is TRBV7-9, the J gene TRBJ2-5, with TRBD2 matching 10 bases. CDR1 and CDR2 from the germline V gene are SEHNR and FQNEAQ (reference sequence). V trimming: 5 bases; J trimming: 3 bases; junction bases outside the gene matches: 15. The CDR3 consists of 18 residues. This CDR3 is CASSPLAGVYSVEETQYF. CDR3 sequence (DNA): TGTGCCAGCAGCCCTCTAGCGGGAGTCTATTCTGTAGAAGAGACCCAGTACTTC.

This clone showed up just once. The same CDR3 also results from other DNA sequences found in this sample. This chain uses TRBV5-1 with TRBJ2-7; 12 nucleotides align to TRBD2. The germline V gene has CDR1 SGHRS and CDR2 YFSETQ. CDR3 length: 16 amino acids. Germline trimming cut 0 bases from V and 7 bases from J; bases unmatched to any gene: 8. The CDR3 DNA follows: TGCGCCAGCAGCTTGGGGGGACTAGCGGGCTGGAGTGAGCAGTACTTC. Its translation is CASSLGGLAGWSEQYF.

Points on this clone: This same CDR3 is encoded by further DNA sequences in the sample. The chain uses TRBV28 and TRBJ2-7; D is tentatively TRBD1 or TRBD2 (5 bases each). The CDR3 is 13 residues long. CDR1 is MDHEN, CDR2 SYDVKM, per germline. Trimming removed 5 bases from V and 3 bases from J, with 11 bases in between. The CDR3 is CASSEGRVYEQYF. The DNA for the CDR3 is TGTGCCAGCAGTGAGGGGCGGGTCTACGAGCAGTACTTC.

The chain recombines TRBV28 with TRBJ1-2; TRBD1 is a possible D gene (6 bases). Trimming took 2 bases from V and 6 from J, leaving 13 bases between them. Per the germline V gene, CDR1 is MDHEN and CDR2 is SYDVKM. This CDR3 has 14 amino acids. The CDR3 protein is CASSLRAGGHGYTF. CDR3 nucleotides: TGTGCCAGCAGTTTACGTGCGGGGGGCCATGGCTACACCTTC.

The chain uses TRBV28 and TRBJ2-5; D is undetermined. The CDR3 is 15 amino acids. The V end was cut by 4 bases, the J end by 5 bases, with 17 bases between. Germline values: CDR1 MDHEN, CDR2 SYDVKM. The CDR3 nucleotides read TGTGCCAGCAGTTCCACGCGTCGTTTGAGCGAGACCCAGTACTTC. Encoded protein: CASSSTRRLSETQYF.

This chain joins TRBV29-1 and TRBJ1-1; possibly TRBD1 for D (6 bases). Between the trimmed V and J ends, which lost 4 bases and 7 bases, there was a span of 13 bases. The germline V gene has CDR1 SQVTM and CDR2 ANQGSEA. This CDR3 is built from 12 residues. The CDR3 DNA reads as TGCAGCGTTGTCCAGAACAGGGATGAAGCTTTCTTT. Translating gives CSVVQNRDEAFF. The full variable domain, its missing parts supplied by reference TRBV29-1 and TRBJ1-1, is SAVISQKPSRDICQRGTSLTIQCQVDSQVTMMFWYRQQPGQSLTLIATANQGSEATYESGFVIDKFPISRPNLTFSTLTVSNMSPEDSSIYLCSVVQNRDEAFFGQGTRLTVV.

The CDR3 DNA reads TGTGCCAGCGTACCGGGCGGCACCTCAGATACGCAGTATTTT. It encodes CASVPGGTSDTQYF. The chain couples TRBV2 to TRBJ2-3, with D unresolved. The germline gives CDR1 SNHLY, CDR2 FYNNEI. The CDR3 contains 14 residues. The germline V and J ends were trimmed by 8 bases and 4 bases, with 16 bases remaining between them.